This TCR beta chain was captured by sequencing in a study of shared clonotypes between healthy human individuals. Whole-study findings and limits: The study generally estimated greater richness for naive than memory subsets. It was the non-shared clonotypes that had lower generation probabilities than clonotypes shared by all four donors.

CDR3 length equals 12 residues. The V and J ends lost 5 bases and 12 bases, in that order; junction bases with no gene match: 6. The germline gives CDR1 MDHEN, CDR2 SYDVKM. In the study's own analysis: ImmunoSEQ junction-only sequences lacked quality scores, so their filtering differed. The table came from immunoSEQ multiplex PCR; TCRdb's copy has only in-frame clones and leaves some out. V and J calls and clone size are given by that table; D and trimming were obtained from the DNA. The sample comprises approximately 720,000 clones, more than 70% of which are singletons, and about 1.7% rests with the top ten. This clone was counted between two and nine times. What it binds is unknown.

This clonotype was obtained from a woman in her twenties or thirties in good health. The gene calls are TRBV28 and TRBJ1-5; 8 nucleotides align to TRBD1. Source material: memory CD4+ T cells sorted from blood. As to subset: CD45RA-negative fraction. Here the CDR3 DNA reads TGTGCCAGCAGTCCTGGGACAGGACGCCAGCATTTT. Its protein is CASSPGTGRQHF.